This TCR beta chain was sequenced during a study of T cells after somatic rescue of genetic block. The table came from immunoSEQ multiplex PCR; TCRdb's copy has only in-frame clones and leaves some out. The data contain 45,000 to 70,000 clones, about 96% of them singletons. CDR3 length equals 13 residues. V dropped 1 base and J dropped 3 bases, with 5 bases sitting between them. Germline V gene lookup returns CDR1 SGHNT and CDR2 YYREEE (reference sequence). J is TRBJ2-1 and V is TRBV5-4; no reliable D call. The receptor's source is a child less than two years old. The material sequenced was peripheral blood mononuclear cells (PBMCs). CDR3: CASSLRGYNEQFF. In nucleotides, the CDR3 is TGTGCCAGCAGCTTGCGAGGCTACAATGAGCAGTTCTTC.